The subject of this entry is one TCR beta chain. Its target is not known. Expressed TCRB transcripts were sequenced because the isolated RNA had all been reverse transcribed beforehand. The average read count of naive, central memory and regulatory T cell samples was approximately 4 million. Clones were read by immunoSEQ multiplex PCR, and TCRdb kept only the in-frame ones, dropping some. The sample shows more than 550,000 clones, 11% to 15% of them seen only once. This CDR3 contains 18 residues. Between the trimmed V and J ends, which lost 3 bases and 8 bases, there was a span of 27 bases. The germline gives CDR1 SGHTS, CDR2 YDEGEE. The source of the sample is a study of beta chain features in type 1 diabetes. Study outcomes and limitations: Sampled from patients, naive, central memory and Treg TCRB repertoires appeared more similar than those sampled from healthy donors. Amplification by PCR could prefer shorter templates, with the same effect in patients and controls. Type 1 diabetes patients had TCRB CDR3s that were shorter (moderately but significantly so) in all four CD4+ subsets.

Sorted CD4+ subsets: naive, central memory, regulatory, stem cell-like memory (CD45RO/CCR7/CD25/CD127/CD95/CD27 panel). The chain uses TRBV5-8 and TRBJ2-1; D perhaps matches TRBD1 (6 bases). Sequencing was performed on naive CD4+ T cells from blood. This receptor was obtained from a man aged 18 to 35 with type 1 diabetes. The CDR3 sequence is CASSSRGGTGSGIDEQFF. The CDR3 DNA reads as TGTGCCAGCAGCTCCCGAGGTGGCACAGGGAGTGGTATCGATGAGCAGTTCTTC.